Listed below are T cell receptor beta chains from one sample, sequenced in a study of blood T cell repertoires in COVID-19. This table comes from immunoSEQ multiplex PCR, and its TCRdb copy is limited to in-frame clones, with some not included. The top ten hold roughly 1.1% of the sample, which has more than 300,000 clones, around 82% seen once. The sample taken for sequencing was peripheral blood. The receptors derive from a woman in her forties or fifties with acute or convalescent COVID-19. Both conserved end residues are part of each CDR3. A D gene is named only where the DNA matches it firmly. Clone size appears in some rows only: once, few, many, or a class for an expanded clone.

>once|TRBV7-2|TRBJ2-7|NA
CASSSHTTGYEQYF
TGTGCCAGCAGCTCCCACACGACAGGCTACGAGCAGTACTTC
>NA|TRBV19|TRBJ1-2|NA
CASSMTGEDYGYTF
TGTGCCAGTAGTATGACCGGGGAGGACTATGGCTACACCTTC
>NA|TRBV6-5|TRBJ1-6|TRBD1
CASSYDRDSPLHF
TGTGCCAGCAGTTACGACAGGGACTCACCCCTCCACTTT
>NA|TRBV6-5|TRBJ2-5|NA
CASSYLGSGSNPQYF
TGTGCCAGCAGTTACTTGGGCAGCGGCTCTAACCCCCAGTACTTC
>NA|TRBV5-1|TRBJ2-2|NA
CASSLERHTGELFF
TGCGCCAGCAGCCTTGAGCGGCACACCGGGGAGCTGTTTTTT
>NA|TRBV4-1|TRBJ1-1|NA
CASSHVDKNTEAFF
TGCGCCAGCAGCCATGTAGACAAGAACACTGAAGCTTTCTTT
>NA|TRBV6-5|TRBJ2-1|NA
CASVYESDHEQFF
TGTGCCAGCGTTTATGAAAGCGATCATGAGCAGTTCTTC
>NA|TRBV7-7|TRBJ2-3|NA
CASSLAEEAGDTQYF
TGTGCCAGCAGCTTAGCGGAAGAAGCGGGTGATACGCAGTATTTT
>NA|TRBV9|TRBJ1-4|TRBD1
CASSATGDPNEKLFF
TGTGCCAGCAGCGCTACAGGGGACCCTAATGAAAAACTGTTTTTT
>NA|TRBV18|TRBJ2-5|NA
CASSPPLRGTQYF
TGTGCCAGCTCACCACCGCTCAGGGGGACCCAGTACTTC
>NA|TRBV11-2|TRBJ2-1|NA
CASSRGRHNEQFF
TGTGCCAGCAGTCGGGGGAGGCACAATGAGCAGTTCTTC
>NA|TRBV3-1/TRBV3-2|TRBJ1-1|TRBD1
CASSHRGQGASTEAFF
TGTGCCAGCAGCCACCGGGGACAGGGAGCGAGCACTGAAGCTTTCTTT
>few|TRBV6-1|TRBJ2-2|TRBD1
CASIEGQGAPGELFF
TGTGCCAGCATTGAAGGACAGGGGGCGCCCGGGGAGCTGTTTTTT